Described below is a single T cell receptor beta chain sequence and its context. Original analysis: Nucleated cell number was recorded as an estimate derived from reference gene primer amplification. The method was immunoSEQ multiplex PCR; TCRdb's version includes in-frame clones alone and lacks a portion of them. V and J calls and clone size are copied from that table; D and trimming were computed from the DNA. The sample includes fewer than 70,000 clones, approximately 92% seen only once; the top ten take 2.5% to 3%. The entry originates in a study of blood T cell repertoires in COVID-19. Study-wide context: Acute-phase and convalescent COVID-19 samples originated in the United States, Italy and Spain. T cells, B-cell-depleted T cells, or PBMCs provided the cDNA or gDNA that served as material.

CDR1 and CDR2 from the germline V gene are MNHNS and SASEGT. CDR3 length equals 15 residues. V was trimmed by 5 bases and J by 4 bases, leaving 15 bases between them. The clonotype originates from a man aged 50 or older with acute or convalescent COVID-19. The sequenced sample consisted of peripheral blood. The chain joins TRBV6-1 to TRBJ1-5; D possibly corresponds to TRBD1 (5 bases). CDR3 nucleotides: TGTGCCAGCAGTCCCGGACATCAAGGAAATCAGCCCCAGCATTTT. It encodes CASSPGHQGNQPQHF.